Listed below are T cell receptor beta chains from one sample, sequenced in a study of T cell responses to AZD1222 COVID-19 vaccine. Sequencing was performed with immunoSEQ multiplex PCR; in TCRdb, only in-frame clones are kept and a portion is missing. The table has approximately 190,000 clones, roughly 92% seen once. This specimen consisted of peripheral blood, obtained 28 days after the second AZD1222 dose. The receptor set was obtained from an adult who received the AZD1222 COVID-19 vaccine. CDR3s include the opening cysteine and the closing phenylalanine or tryptophan. A D gene is named only where the DNA matches it firmly. Some rows have no size entry. The others give once, few or many, or a class for an expanded clone.

j_gene	d_gene	abundance	v_gene	CDR3nt	CDR3aa
TRBJ2-2	NA	NA	TRBV25-1	TGTGCCAGCAGCCCCTTTAACACCGGGGAGCTGTTTTTT	CASSPFNTGELFF
TRBJ2-5	NA	NA	TRBV11-1	TGTGCCAGCAGCTTAGGGGCAGGTCAAGAGACCCAGTACTTC	CASSLGAGQETQYF
TRBJ1-1	NA	NA	TRBV19	TGTGCCAGTAGACGTGTGCAGGGGTTGTCTGAAGCTTTCTTT	CASRRVQGLSEAFF
TRBJ1-6	NA	NA	TRBV7-2	TGTGCCAGCAGCGTTAATAATTCACCCCTCCACTTT	CASSVNNSPLHF
TRBJ1-3	NA	NA	TRBV7-6	TGTGCCAGCAGCAGCCAAGTGGAGCGCCTCTCTGGAAACACCATATATTTT	CASSSQVERLSGNTIYF
TRBJ1-4	NA	NA	TRBV4-1	TGCGCCAGCAGCCGGACTGCGGGGGCGGGGTTAGCTAATGAAAAACTGTTTTTT	CASSRTAGAGLANEKLFF
TRBJ2-5	TRBD1	NA	TRBV19	TGTGCCAGTAGTACCGCGGGACAGGGAATCGAGACCCAGTACTTC	CASSTAGQGIETQYF
TRBJ1-1	NA	NA	TRBV18	TGTGCCAGCTCACCTTACTACATGAACACTGAAGCTTTCTTT	CASSPYYMNTEAFF
TRBJ1-1	NA	NA	TRBV19	TGTGCCAGTACCGGGTCGGGGGCCGAAGCTTTCTTT	CASTGSGAEAFF
TRBJ2-7	NA	NA	TRBV28	TGTGCCAGCACGGGGATGAGATACGAGCAGTACTTC	CASTGMRYEQYF
TRBJ2-1	NA	NA	TRBV10-1	TGCGCCAGCAGGGTGCTAGCGGAGCAGTTCTTC	CASRVLAEQFF
TRBJ2-5	NA	NA	TRBV9	TGTGCCAGCAGCGTAGGGAAGGGTCGAGGGGAGACCCAGTACTTC	CASSVGKGRGETQYF
TRBJ1-4	NA	NA	TRBV19	TGTGCCAGTAGTATGGGTGCAACTAATGAAAAACTGTTTTTT	CASSMGATNEKLFF
TRBJ1-1	NA	few	TRBV18	TGTGCCAGCTCACCAATGAGACAGAACATGAACACTGAAGCTTTCTTT	CASSPMRQNMNTEAFF
TRBJ1-2	NA	NA	TRBV12-3/TRBV12-4	TGTGCCAGCCAGGGACAACGATATGGCTACACCTTC	CASQGQRYGYTF
TRBJ1-1	NA	few	TRBV5-1	TGCGCCAGCAGCCGGACGACAGGGAACACTGAAGCTTTCTTT	CASSRTTGNTEAFF
TRBJ1-1	TRBD1	NA	TRBV19	TGTGCCAGTAGTATAGGGACAGGACGCACTGAAGCTTTCTTT	CASSIGTGRTEAFF
TRBJ2-2	TRBD1	NA	TRBV27	TGTGCCAGCAGTTTCCCCACAGGGGGCGGAACCGGGGAGCTGTTTTTT	CASSFPTGGGTGELFF
TRBJ1-2	NA	NA	TRBV20-1	TGCAGTGCTTCGGACTATGGCTACACCTTC	CSASDYGYTF
TRBJ2-1	NA	NA	TRBV27	TGTGCCAGCAGTCCCCCTGGAAGAGGCAATGAGCAGTTCTTC	CASSPPGRGNEQFF
TRBJ1-2	NA	NA	TRBV27	TGTGCCAGCAGTTCCCGGGTGCAGAGAGCTAACTATGGCTACACCTTC	CASSSRVQRANYGYTF
TRBJ1-4	NA	NA	TRBV7-9	TGTGCCAGCAGCTTAGACGGCGTGGGCGGAGAAAAACTGTTTTTT	CASSLDGVGGEKLFF
TRBJ2-5	TRBD1	NA	TRBV10-1	TGCGCCAGCAGCCCCTCGGGACAGGGTCGGCAAGAGACCCAGTACTTC	CASSPSGQGRQETQYF
TRBJ1-1	TRBD1	once	TRBV29-1	TGCAGCGTTGTTCGGACAGGGGGCACTGAAGCTTTCTTT	CSVVRTGGTEAFF
TRBJ1-6	NA	NA	TRBV5-4	TGTGCCAGCAGCGTTCGGACGGTACTTGGGTCACCCCTCCACTTT	CASSVRTVLGSPLHF
TRBJ1-3	NA	NA	TRBV7-6	TGTGCCAGCAGCTTAGGGACGGGCGTCGTTGGAAACACCATATATTTT	CASSLGTGVVGNTIYF
TRBJ1-1	NA	NA	TRBV2	TGTGCCAGCCACAGGAACACTGAAGCTTTCTTT	CASHRNTEAFF
TRBJ2-2	TRBD2	NA	TRBV7-2	TGTGCCAGCAGCTTCCGGGGGGGACCGAACACCGGGGAGCTGTTTTTT	CASSFRGGPNTGELFF
TRBJ2-1	NA	NA	TRBV7-8	TGTGCCAGCAGCTTAGTACAGGGGAGGTTCAATGAGCAGTTCTTC	CASSLVQGRFNEQFF
TRBJ2-4	NA	NA	TRBV7-2	TGTGCCAGCAGCTCCCCGCCAGGGCGAGACATTCAGTACTTC	CASSSPPGRDIQYF
TRBJ1-5	NA	NA	TRBV4-3	TGCGCCAGCAGCCAAGATCTTCGGTACAATCAGCCCCAGCATTTT	CASSQDLRYNQPQHF
TRBJ1-5	TRBD1	once	TRBV5-1	TGCGCCAGCAGCTTGGTTCCAGGGGGCTATCAGCCCCAGCATTTT	CASSLVPGGYQPQHF
TRBJ1-1	NA	once	TRBV10-3	TGTGCCATCAGTGAACCCTCGCTGGTGAACACTGAAGCTTTCTTT	CAISEPSLVNTEAFF
TRBJ1-5	NA	NA	TRBV6-5	TGTGCCAGCAGTTACAATACGAATCAGCCCCAGCATTTT	CASSYNTNQPQHF
TRBJ1-5	NA	once	TRBV3-1/TRBV3-2	TGTGCCAGCAGCCAAAACAGCAATCAGCCCCAGCATTTT	CASSQNSNQPQHF
TRBJ2-5	TRBD2	once	TRBV13	TGTGCCAGCAGCTTAGGCGGGAGCGGGGGGGCGGCCGAGACCCAGTACTTC	CASSLGGSGGAAETQYF
TRBJ2-1	NA	NA	TRBV25-1	TGTGCCAGCAGTGAGTACAGGACCGACAATGAGCAGTTCTTC	CASSEYRTDNEQFF
TRBJ2-1	TRBD1	NA	TRBV10-1	TGCGCCAGCAGCTCCGGGACAGGGGGATACAATGAGCAGTTCTTC	CASSSGTGGYNEQFF
TRBJ2-3	NA	NA	TRBV18	TGTGCCAGCTCACCAAACGTCCCCAGCACAGATACGCAGTATTTT	CASSPNVPSTDTQYF
TRBJ1-1	TRBD1	NA	TRBV27	TGTGCCAGCAGTTTCGGGACAGGGCGTGCTTTCTTT	CASSFGTGRAFF
TRBJ2-2	NA	NA	TRBV9	TGTGCCAGCAGCGTAGTAGGATTACAGACCGGGGAGCTGTTTTTT	CASSVVGLQTGELFF
TRBJ2-7	NA	NA	TRBV11-2	TGTGCCAGCAGTCCCCCGGGACACACGAGCTCCTACGAGCAGTACTTC	CASSPPGHTSSYEQYF
TRBJ2-7	NA	NA	TRBV19	TGTGCCAGTAGAAAAAAGGGTGAGGGTTCCTACGAGCAGTACTTC	CASRKKGEGSYEQYF
TRBJ1-1	NA	NA	TRBV18	TGTGCCAGCTCACAACGAGGTATGAACACTGAAGCTTTCTTT	CASSQRGMNTEAFF
TRBJ1-3	NA	NA	TRBV30	TGTGCCTGGAGTGTTCTAGGAAACACCATATATTTT	CAWSVLGNTIYF
TRBJ1-6	TRBD1	NA	TRBV28	TGTGCCAGCACCCCGGGACAGCCCAATTCACCCCTCCACTTT	CASTPGQPNSPLHF
TRBJ1-1	TRBD1	NA	TRBV19	TGTGCCAGTAGTATAGTTCAGGGGGGCGGCACTGAAGCTTTCTTT	CASSIVQGGGTEAFF
TRBJ1-5	NA	NA	TRBV21-1	TGTGCCAGCAGCAACCCTAGGACAGGACCAAATCCGCCCCAGCATTTT	CASSNPRTGPNPPQHF
TRBJ1-6	TRBD1	NA	TRBV28	TGTGCCAGCAGTTTCCAGAAAAGGACAGGGTCAAAGACACCCCTCCACTTT	CASSFQKRTGSKTPLHF
TRBJ1-4	NA	once	TRBV4-2	TGTGCCAGCAGCCCGACGCCCGATAATGAAAAACTGTTTTTT	CASSPTPDNEKLFF
TRBJ2-1	NA	NA	TRBV7-9	TGTGCCAGCAGTCGGGCGGACAGAGATCAGTTCTTC	CASSRADRDQFF
TRBJ2-3	TRBD1	NA	TRBV6-2/TRBV6-3	TGTGCCAGCAGCCCCGACAGGGTGTGGACCACAGATACGCAGTATTTT	CASSPDRVWTTDTQYF
TRBJ2-1	NA	NA	TRBV6-5	TGTGCCAGCAGTCTCTACAATGAGCAGTTCTTC	CASSLYNEQFF
TRBJ1-2	TRBD1	NA	TRBV2	TGTGCCAGCAGGGGCGGGACAGGGACGCTCTATGGCTACACCTTC	CASRGGTGTLYGYTF
TRBJ2-2	TRBD2	few	TRBV7-3	TGTGCCAGCAGCCCCGGACTAGCGGGGAACACCGGGGAGCTGTTTTTT	CASSPGLAGNTGELFF
TRBJ2-1	TRBD2	NA	TRBV4-2	TGTGCCAGCAGCCAAGAACCTCTCCTAGCGGGGGGGCCCGAGCAGTTCTTC	CASSQEPLLAGGPEQFF
TRBJ2-5	TRBD2	NA	TRBV27	TGTGCCAGCAGTTTATCCCCCGAACTAGCGGGGGGGCGGGAGACCCAGTACTTC	CASSLSPELAGGRETQYF